The 20 T cell receptor beta chains below come from one sample, sequenced in a study of molecular identifiers for immune sequencing clone quantification. Using its own MiXCR run on the PCR reads, TCRdb lists one record per CDR3 protein. Of 400,000 to 600,000 distinct CDR3 sequences listed, 20% to 25% are singletons. Sequencing was done on a sample of naive CD8+ T cells from blood, with Jurkat cell RNA spiked in. Subset described: FACS-sorted CD8+CD4-CCR7+CD45RA+ naive T cells. These receptors were taken from a human donor in good health. Some libraries in this study had Jurkat cell RNA spiked in.

This clonotype was observed a few times. The chain is built from TRBV24-1 and TRBJ2-1; TRBD2 matches at 8 bases. Losses at the gene ends were 3 bases for V and 6 bases for J; bases not matched to a gene: 18. The CDR3 has 19 amino acids. CDR1 is KGHDR and CDR2 is SFDVKD in the germline V gene. CDR3 DNA: TGTGCCACCAGTGATAACGCGAGCGGGGGTCCGTCGGGCGCCAATGAGCAGTTCTTC. This codes for CATSDNASGGPSGANEQFF.

For this clonotype: A read error is possible here, since a much larger clone lies one base away. The genes are TRBV2 and TRBJ2-7, with D possibly being TRBD1 (8 bases). This CDR3 comprises 12 residues. Germline loops: CDR1 SNHLY, CDR2 FYNNEI. The CDR3 reads CARGDRSNEQHF. CDR3 nucleotide sequence: TGTGCCCGGGGGGACAGGAGTAACGAGCAGCACTTC.

Concerning this clonotype itself: A read error is likely, as this CDR3 ends without the conserved phenylalanine or tryptophan. The chain has TRBV6-5 and TRBJ2-7; D is possibly TRBD2 (6 bases). CDR1 MNHEY and CDR2 SVGAGI come from the germline V gene. The CDR3 loop spans 19 amino acids. The germline V and J ends were trimmed by 8 bases and 4 bases, with 33 bases remaining between them. CDR3 residues: CASAGGRVSGGVGIYEQYL. CDR3 bases: TGTGCCAGCGCCGGGGGAAGGGTTAGCGGTGGTGTTGGTATATACGAGCAGTACTTA.

In this sample, this clonotype turned up many times. The chain recombines TRBV4-3 with TRBJ2-7; the D is unclear. Germline V gene sequence: CDR1 LGHNA, CDR2 YSLEER. V was shortened by 1 base and J by 6 bases, with 13 bases between the two germline ends. This CDR3 region has 14 residues. CDR3 in DNA: TGCGCCAGCAGCCAAGTTATGTTAGCCCGCGAGCAGTACTTC. It specifies CASSQVMLAREQYF.

The genes are TRBV19 and TRBJ2-1, with 9 bases identical to TRBD2. CDR1 and CDR2 from the germline V gene are LNHDA and SQIVND (reference sequence). Germline trimming cut 11 bases from V and 2 bases from J; bases unmatched to any gene: 7. There are 14 residues in the CDR3. CDR3 in amino acids: CASGAGGPYNEQFF. The CDR3 nucleotides are TGTGCCTCTGGGGCGGGAGGGCCCTACAATGAGCAGTTCTTC.

As concerns this clonotype: This may be a read error: a much more frequent sequence differs by one nucleotide. The chain combines TRBV5-6 with TRBJ2-3; weak D call: TRBD1 (6 bases). CDR3 length: 15 residues. Deletions cut 0 bases from V and 5 bases from J, with 13 bases between. CDR1 is SGHDT and CDR2 is YYEEEE in the germline V gene. CDR3 residues: CASSLAPGGQDTQYF. CDR3 sequence (DNA): TGTGCCAGCAGCTTGGCCCCTGGGGGCCAAGATACGCAGTATTTT. The variable domain in full, completed from reference TRBV5-6 and TRBJ2-3, reads DAGVTQSPTHLIKTRGQQVTLRCSPKSGHDTVSWYQQALGQGPQFIFQYYEEEERQRGNFPDRFSGHQFPNYSSELNVNALLLGDSALYLCASSLAPGGQDTQYFGPGTRLTVL.

This chain joins TRBV10-1 and TRBJ2-7; D is ambiguous. Trimming took off 3 bases at V and 3 bases at J, with 12 bases between the two ends. The germline V gene encodes CDR1 WNHNN and CDR2 SYGVQD (reference sequence). The length of the CDR3 is 14 residues. CDR3 DNA sequence: TGCGCCAGCAGTGACTCACTATTCGGCTACGAGCAGTACTTC. It yields the protein CASSDSLFGYEQYF.

This clonotype came up many times. The rearrangement links TRBV6-5 to TRBJ1-1, with D hard to call. V lost 7 bases, J lost 1 base, and 13 bases lay in between. CDR1 and CDR2 (germline): MNHEY, SVGAGI. This CDR3 spans 14 amino acids. In DNA form, the CDR3 reads TGTGCCAGCAATCCACGGAGGGCGAACACTGAAGCTTTCTTT. Amino acids: CASNPRRANTEAFF.

This clonotype was found many times. This sequence joins TRBV4-3 and TRBJ2-5; TRBD2 is a possible D gene (6 bases). Germline V gene sequence: CDR1 LGHNA, CDR2 YSLEER. Trimming took 1 base from V and 2 from J, leaving 11 bases between them. CDR3 length: 15 amino acids. The CDR3 sequence: CASSQGRGTQETQYF. CDR3 DNA: TGCGCCAGCAGCCAAGGTCGGGGGACGCAAGAGACCCAGTACTTC.

This clonotype was picked up one time. The CDR3 protein is CASSQGPGQGNNEQFF. CDR3 bases: TGCGCCAGCAGCCAGGGACCGGGACAGGGAAACAATGAGCAGTTCTTC. This chain links TRBV4-1 with TRBJ2-1, with 9 positions matching TRBD1. Germline CDR1 MGHRA, CDR2 YSYEKL. The V gene end was trimmed by 3 bases and the J gene end by 5 bases; junction bases not matched to a gene: 8. The length of the CDR3 is 16 residues.

This clonotype has more than one count but fewer than ten. The chain carries TRBV19 and TRBJ2-7; D gene ambiguous. Germline V gene data show CDR1 as LNHDA and CDR2 as SQIVND (reference sequence). CDR3 length equals 14 residues. With 1 base removed from V and 1 base from J, the gap between germline ends came to 8 bases. DNA of the CDR3: TGTGCCAGTAGTATAGTGTCGGCTTCCTACGAGCAGTACTTC. Amino acid sequence: CASSIVSASYEQYF.

In this sample, this clonotype turned up many times. The chain combines TRBV11-2 with TRBJ2-4, with 7 bases matching TRBD1. Per the germline V gene, CDR1 is SGHAT and CDR2 is FQNNGV. J gave up 0 bases and V 5 bases, and 7 bases lay outside the gene matches. This CDR3 is built from 16 residues. CDR3 bases: TGTGCCAGCAGCATCCACAGGGGAATAGCCAAAAACATTCAGTACTTC. Translating gives CASSIHRGIAKNIQYF.

This chain connects TRBV15 to TRBJ2-3; 9 nucleotides match TRBD2. CDR1 and CDR2 (germline): LNHNV, YYDKDF (reference sequence). Trimming took 1 base from V and 2 from J; bases not matched to a gene: 7. The CDR3 spans 17 residues. CDR3 loop: CATSRGNSGGVTDTQYF. DNA for the CDR3: TGTGCCACCAGCAGAGGAAATAGCGGGGGAGTCACAGATACGCAGTATTTT.

This clonotype was counted a few times. The chain is built from TRBV6-5 and TRBJ1-1, with no clear D. CDR3 length: 13 residues. Germline CDR1 MNHEY, CDR2 SVGAGI. The V end was cut by 6 bases, the J end by 2 bases, with 10 bases between. Here the CDR3 DNA reads TGTGCCAGCAGGCCAGGAGGTAACACTGAAGCTTTCTTT. Translating gives CASRPGGNTEAFF.

As concerns this clonotype: At one boundary the junction diverges from the germline segment, which might be a read error. The chain employs TRBV7-9 and TRBJ1-1, with TRBD1 identical over 7 bases. CDR1 is SEHNR, CDR2 FQNEAQ, per germline (reference sequence). CDR3 length equals 13 residues. CDR3 amino acids: CAGSLDWDRRAFF. In DNA form, the CDR3 reads TGTGCCGGCAGCTTAGACTGGGACAGACGGGCTTTCTTT.

The V and J genes are TRBV7-6 and TRBJ2-1; 7 bases are shared with TRBD2. The CDR3 contains 17 residues. V dropped 0 bases and J dropped 3; count of bases not matched to a gene: 8. Germline V gene data show CDR1 as SGHVS and CDR2 as FNYEAQ. The CDR3: CASSLAQGGSGYNEQFF. In DNA form, the CDR3 reads TGTGCCAGCAGCTTAGCGCAAGGCGGGAGTGGCTACAATGAGCAGTTCTTC.

This clonotype was picked up a small number of times. The chain employs TRBV2 and TRBJ1-3; D gene uncertain. The CDR3 totals 16 residues. Germline values: CDR1 SNHLY, CDR2 FYNNEI. Trimming shortened V by 2 bases and J by 2 bases, and 13 bases separated the two germline ends. The CDR3 DNA sequence: TGTGCCAGCAGTGAAACGGCGGCATCCACTGGAAACACCATATATTTT. It translates to CASSETAASTGNTIYF.

This clonotype was picked up a small number of times. The chain uses TRBV7-3 and TRBJ2-1, with TRBD2 matching over 8 bases. In germline, CDR1 is SGHTA, CDR2 FQGTGA. Trimming took 10 bases from V and 6 from J; bases not matched to a gene: 8. The CDR3 totals 13 residues. DNA of the CDR3: TGTGCCACCTCCCCCGCGGGAGGCAATGAGCAGTTCTTC. This encodes CATSPAGGNEQFF.

This clonotype has a handful of counts. The CDR3 region is CASRAGLAGDFF. In nucleotides, the CDR3 is TGTGCCAGCAGAGCGGGACTAGCGGGAGACTTCTTC. The chain carries TRBV27 and TRBJ2-1; 14 nucleotides agree with TRBD2. This CDR3 is built from 12 residues. Per germline, CDR1 MNHEY and CDR2 SMNVEV (reference sequence). Trimming at V came to 6 bases and at J to 16 bases, leaving 5 bases not matched to a gene.

The V call is TRBV4-1, the J call TRBJ1-4, with D perhaps TRBD1 (6 bases). The CDR3 runs to 16 residues. V was pared by 1 base and J by 6 bases, with 15 bases between. Germline lookup yields CDR1 MGHRA and CDR2 YSYEKL. The CDR3 loop reads CASSQVMTAGDEKLFF. CDR3 coding DNA: TGCGCCAGCAGCCAAGTGATGACGGCAGGGGATGAAAAACTGTTTTTT.